This T cell receptor (beta chain) was observed in a study of blood T cell repertoires in COVID-19. Study background: Acute-phase and convalescent COVID-19 samples originated in the United States, Italy and Spain. Nucleic acid was either cDNA or gDNA, and it came from T cells, B-cell-depleted T cells, or PBMCs.

Seattle patients were enrolled during active infection and followed longitudinally. Sequencing was performed with immunoSEQ multiplex PCR; in TCRdb, only in-frame clones are kept and a portion is missing. The table lists approximately 400,000 clones, 70% to 90% of them singletons, with 10% to 15% in the top ten. In germline, CDR1 is SGHTA, CDR2 FQGNSA. The CDR3 extends over 15 amino acids. V shed 1 base and J shed 5 bases, with 12 bases lying between them. This clone turned up a few times. The sequence was collected from a woman aged 45-65 years with COVID-19, enrolled during active disease. The sample taken for sequencing was peripheral blood. The V call is TRBV7-2, the J call TRBJ2-1, with a weak D call TRBD1 (5 bases). The CDR3 spells CASSLDVRANNEQFF. The CDR3 DNA sequence: TGTGCCAGCAGCTTAGACGTCAGGGCAAACAATGAGCAGTTCTTC.